A single sample gave rise to the 32 T cell receptor beta chains below, sequenced in a study of cytomegalovirus exposure and HLA in healthy donors. With 60 Vbeta and 13 Jbeta primers, the PCR was carried out. Sequencing was performed with immunoSEQ multiplex PCR; in TCRdb, only in-frame clones are kept and a portion is missing. The sample has 150,000 to 200,000 clones; about 79% are singletons. Material: PBMCs. The source of these receptors is a man aged 50-60 years in good health and CMV-seropositive.

CDR3 residues: CASSPRVRLGGTGELFF. The CDR3 DNA follows: TGCGCCAGCAGTCCACGGGTTCGGTTGGGAGGAACCGGGGAGCTGTTTTTT. The J gene is TRBJ2-2, the V gene TRBV10-1, with D perhaps TRBD2 (6 bases). Germline lookup yields CDR1 WNHNN and CDR2 SYGVQD (reference sequence). This CDR3 has 17 residues. The ends were cut back, 5 bases at V and 5 bases at J, with 21 bases in the middle.

In DNA form, the CDR3 reads TGTGCCATCAGGGGGACAGGGGAAGGATTGGATGGCTACACCTTC. Protein: CAIRGTGEGLDGYTF. The rearrangement joins TRBV10-3 to TRBJ1-2; 10 bases are a match to TRBD1. J lost 6 bases, V lost 6 bases, and 10 bases had no gene match. The CDR3 is 15 residues long. The germline CDR1 and CDR2 sequences are ENHRY and SYGVKD.

This chain connects TRBV9 to TRBJ2-5, with D unclear. Germline assignment: CDR1 SGDLS and CDR2 YYNGEE. The CDR3 loop spans 13 amino acids. Trimming cost V 3 bases and J 9 bases, with 15 bases left between them. The CDR3 here is CASSAHTFAAQYF. CDR3 DNA sequence: TGTGCCAGCAGCGCCCACACCTTTGCGGCCCAGTACTTC.

The chain combines TRBV7-9 with TRBJ1-5, with D unresolved. The CDR3 runs to 12 residues. Germline loops: CDR1 SEHNR, CDR2 FQNEAQ (reference sequence). Trimming stripped 1 base from V and 6 bases from J, with 4 bases between. The CDR3 loop reads CASSLGAQPQHF. CDR3 in DNA: TGTGCCAGCAGCTTAGGGGCTCAGCCCCAGCATTTT.

The chain has TRBV2 and TRBJ1-2; TRBD1 matches at 12 bases. After removal of 7 bases from V and 3 bases from J, the junction contained 9 bases not matched to a gene. Germline V gene data show CDR1 as SNHLY and CDR2 as FYNNEI. The CDR3 length is 16 residues. The CDR3 nucleotides are TGTGCCAGCATTAGCCCGGGACAGGGGGCCCACTATGGCTACACCTTC. It translates to CASISPGQGAHYGYTF. The full variable domain, its missing parts supplied by reference TRBV2 and TRBJ1-2, is EPEVTQTPSHQVTQMGQEVILRCVPISNHLYFYWYRQILGQKVEFLVSFYNNEISEKSEIFDDQFSVERPDGSNFTLKIRSTKLEDSAMYFCASISPGQGAHYGYTFGSGTRLTVV.

This sequence joins TRBV5-1 and TRBJ2-5; 7 bases fit TRBD2. The end of the DNA fits TRBJ2-7 better, so the J call may be wrong. CDR1 is SGHRS and CDR2 is YFSETQ in the germline V gene. The CDR3 is 15 residues long. CDR3 protein: CASRSQAGRSYEQYF. As DNA, the CDR3 is TGCGCCAGCAGATCCCAAGCGGGGCGCTCCTACGAGCAGTACTTC.

The chain recombines TRBV10-1 with TRBJ2-3, with D unclear. The germline CDR1 and CDR2 sequences are WNHNN and SYGVQD (reference sequence). Trimming removed 6 bases at V and 6 bases at J, with 10 bases between. This CDR3 spans 12 amino acids. Here the CDR3 reads CASSRSADTQYF. CDR3 DNA: TGCGCCAGCAGCCGAAGCGCGGATACGCAGTATTTT.

This chain links TRBV27 with TRBJ2-7; TRBD2 is a possible D gene (7 bases). The germline V and J ends were trimmed by 3 bases and 7 bases, with 16 bases remaining between them. Germline V gives CDR1 MNHEY, CDR2 SMNVEV (reference sequence). The length of the CDR3 is 14 residues. CDR3 in amino acids: CASSLGAGVGEQYV. CDR3 DNA sequence: TGTGCCAGCAGTTTGGGGGCGGGAGTAGGTGAGCAGTACGTC.

The rearrangement links TRBV2 to TRBJ1-2; 8 nucleotides align to TRBD1. V shed 0 bases and J 4 bases; nucleotides not matched to a gene: 7. This CDR3 is 16 amino acids long. CDR1 is SNHLY and CDR2 is FYNNEI in the germline V gene. In DNA form, the CDR3 reads TGTGCCAGCAGTGAAGCCGGGGCAGGGGGCTTCTATGGCTACACCTTC. Translated: CASSEAGAGGFYGYTF. The variable domain in full, completed from reference TRBV2 and TRBJ1-2, reads EPEVTQTPSHQVTQMGQEVILRCVPISNHLYFYWYRQILGQKVEFLVSFYNNEISEKSEIFDDQFSVERPDGSNFTLKIRSTKLEDSAMYFCASSEAGAGGFYGYTFGSGTRLTVV.

The chain is built from TRBV9 and TRBJ2-1, with 15 bases fitting TRBD2. Germline V CDR1 and CDR2: SGDLS, YYNGEE. The CDR3 runs 16 residues. The V gene end was trimmed by 4 bases and the J gene end by 7 bases; junction bases not matched to a gene: 6. CDR3 in amino acids: CASSPGGTSGRNEQFF. CDR3 coding DNA: TGTGCCAGCAGCCCTGGAGGGACTAGCGGGAGGAATGAGCAGTTCTTC.

This clone was counted only a few times. The chain couples TRBV11-3 to TRBJ2-7; 8 positions match TRBD1. Trimming cost V 5 bases and J 3 bases; bases outside gene matches: 3. The CDR3 consists of 13 residues. Per the germline V gene, CDR1 is SGHNT and CDR2 is YENEEA. DNA for the CDR3: TGTGCCAGCAGCCGGGACAGGAGCTACGAGCAGTACTTC. Encoded protein: CASSRDRSYEQYF.

The chain joins TRBV7-8 to TRBJ1-2; TRBD1 aligns across 8 bases. The CDR3 is made up of 15 amino acids. After removal of 4 bases from V and 4 bases from J, the junction contained 8 bases not matched to a gene. Germline CDR1 SGHVS, CDR2 FQNEAQ. CDR3 residues: CASSSLRQGSYGYTF. The CDR3 DNA reads TGTGCCAGCAGCTCATTGCGACAGGGGAGCTATGGCTACACCTTC.

The chain joins TRBV11-3 to TRBJ1-1; 8 nucleotides agree with TRBD1. The ends lost 3 bases at V and 8 bases at J; junction bases unmatched: 5. Germline V gene lookup returns CDR1 SGHNT and CDR2 YENEEA. The CDR3 runs to 13 residues. DNA for the CDR3: TGTGCCAGCAGCTTTGAGGGGACAGGAGAAGCTTTCTTT. Amino acids: CASSFEGTGEAFF.

This chain uses TRBV6-5 with TRBJ2-6; maybe TRBD2 (6 bases). Germline CDR1 is MNHEY and CDR2 is SVGAGI. This CDR3 has 15 amino acids. Between the trimmed V and J ends, which lost 6 bases and 2 bases, there was a span of 11 bases. The chain's CDR3 is CASSERVAGANVLTF. CDR3 in DNA: TGTGCCAGCAGCGAGCGGGTGGCTGGGGCCAACGTCCTGACTTTC.

The J gene is TRBJ2-7, the V gene TRBV6-1, with D hard to call. The CDR3 contains 11 residues. Germline V gene data show CDR1 as MNHNS and CDR2 as SASEGT. V lost 3 bases and J 3 bases, leaving 3 bases between the germline ends. The chain's CDR3 is CASSDDYEQYV. The CDR3 DNA reads as TGTGCCAGCAGTGACGACTACGAGCAGTACGTC.

The chain links TRBV7-3 to TRBJ2-3; TRBD1 agrees at 8 bases. CDR3 length: 16 residues. Losses at the gene ends were 1 base for V and 3 bases for J; bases not matched to a gene: 6. Germline V lookup: CDR1 SGHTA, CDR2 FQGTGA. The chain's CDR3 is CASSLKTGVDTDTQYF. CDR3 sequence (DNA): TGTGCCAGCAGCTTAAAGACAGGGGTTGATACAGATACGCAGTATTTT.

CDR3 amino acids: CASSGAGATNEKLFF. CDR3 DNA: TGTGCCAGCAGCGGTGCAGGGGCAACTAATGAAAAACTGTTTTTT. V is TRBV9 and J is TRBJ1-4; a weak D match, TRBD1 (6 bases). Trimming took 3 bases from V and 0 from J, leaving 9 bases between them. The germline V gene has CDR1 SGDLS and CDR2 YYNGEE. The CDR3 is 15 amino acids. The complete variable domain, with remaining parts taken from reference TRBV9 and TRBJ1-4, reads DSGVTQTPKHLITATGQRVTLRCSPRSGDLSVYWYQQSLDQGLQFLIQYYNGEERAKGNILERFSAQQFPDLHSELNLSSLELGDSALYFCASSGAGATNEKLFFGSGTQLSVL.

The genes are TRBV29-1 and TRBJ1-3; TRBD1 might be the D (5 bases). Deletions cut 6 bases from V and 2 bases from J, with 11 bases between. The CDR3 is 13 amino acids. From germline, CDR1 is SQVTM and CDR2 ANQGSEA. This CDR3 is CSVRGGAGNTIYF. The CDR3 DNA reads as TGCAGCGTACGCGGGGGGGCTGGAAACACCATATATTTT.

The CDR3 DNA is TGTGCCAGTAGTTCCAACACAGGGGGCTCTGGAAACACCATATATTTT. Protein sequence: CASSSNTGGSGNTIYF. The chain joins TRBV19 to TRBJ1-3; TRBD1 agrees at 8 bases. Unmatched junction bases numbered 6, after V lost 5 bases and J lost 0 bases. Germline assignment: CDR1 LNHDA and CDR2 SQIVND (reference sequence). CDR3 length: 16 residues.

The V call is TRBV5-4, the J call TRBJ2-2, with D tentatively TRBD2 (6 bases). Germline V gene lookup returns CDR1 SGHNT and CDR2 YYREEE (reference sequence). Trimming left V 5 bases short and J 2 bases short, with 13 bases between. The CDR3 sequence is 15 residues long. This chain's CDR3 is CASRSGTSNTGELFF. CDR3 bases: TGTGCCAGCAGATCCGGGACTTCCAACACCGGGGAGCTGTTTTTT.

The chain recombines TRBV2 with TRBJ2-5; TRBD1 aligns across 10 bases. V gave up 8 bases and J gave up 4 bases; unmatched junction bases: 7. The CDR3 has 14 amino acids. CDR1 SNHLY and CDR2 FYNNEI come from the germline V gene. The chain's CDR3 is CASSRDRGGETQYF. The CDR3 DNA follows: TGTGCCAGCTCCCGGGACAGGGGAGGAGAGACCCAGTACTTC.

The rearrangement joins TRBV5-4 to TRBJ1-2, with D perhaps matching TRBD1 (5 bases). Germline assignment: CDR1 SGHNT and CDR2 YYREEE (reference sequence). Trimming took 1 base from V and 8 from J, leaving 12 bases between them. The CDR3 is made up of 13 amino acids. For the CDR3, the DNA is TGTGCCAGCAGCTTGAGGGGCCAAAGGGGCTACACCTTC. Protein: CASSLRGQRGYTF.

The chain has TRBV2 and TRBJ1-3; D unclear. Trimming removed 0 bases from V and 0 bases from J, with 15 bases in between. The CDR3 covers 18 residues. CDR1 SNHLY and CDR2 FYNNEI come from the germline V gene. The CDR3 loop is CASSEAWAAHYSGNTIYF. The CDR3, as DNA: TGTGCCAGCAGTGAAGCCTGGGCAGCCCATTACTCTGGAAACACCATATATTTT.

The chain is built from TRBV25-1 and TRBJ2-7; perhaps TRBD2 as D (5 bases). Germline lookup yields CDR1 MGHDK and CDR2 SYGVNS. The CDR3 is 15 residues long. The V end was cut by 6 bases, the J end by 6 bases, with 21 bases between. Here the CDR3 DNA reads TGTGCCAGCAGCGCGGGCCCGAGGCGGTATCGCGAGCAGTACTTC. Translating it yields CASSAGPRRYREQYF.

In this sample, this clone turned up once. The rearrangement links TRBV19 to TRBJ2-1; 10 nucleotides agree with TRBD2. The J segment lost 7 bases and the V segment lost 6 bases, leaving 9 bases of the junction unmatched. The CDR3 totals 15 residues. The germline CDR1 and CDR2 sequences are LNHDA and SQIVND (reference sequence). The CDR3 nucleotides read TGTGCCAGTAGCCCCTGGAGAGCGGGAGGGAATGAGCAGTTCTTC. The encoded protein is CASSPWRAGGNEQFF.

This chain links TRBV10-2 with TRBJ1-1, with TRBD1 matching over 8 bases. Germline CDR1 reads WSHSY; CDR2 reads SAAADI. The CDR3 runs to 13 residues. Losses at the gene ends were 6 bases for V and 5 bases for J; bases not matched to a gene: 5. CDR3 nucleotides: TGCGCCAGCAGAGGACAGGGAAGTACTGAAGCTTTCTTT. Amino acid sequence: CASRGQGSTEAFF.

The chain joins TRBV19 to TRBJ2-1; 7 bases map to TRBD2. From germline, CDR1 is LNHDA and CDR2 SQIVND (reference sequence). Trimming removed 6 bases from V and 5 bases from J; junction bases left unmatched: 7. CDR3 length: 14 residues. The CDR3 sequence: CASRWGGDHNEQFF. CDR3 DNA: TGTGCCAGTAGATGGGGGGGGGACCACAATGAGCAGTTCTTC.

The V call is TRBV27, the J call TRBJ2-1; D remains ambiguous. In germline, CDR1 is MNHEY, CDR2 SMNVEV (reference sequence). V was pared by 3 bases and J by 10 bases, with 13 bases between. The CDR3 runs to 13 residues. The CDR3 protein is CASSFQFAWEQFF. In nucleotides, the CDR3 is TGTGCCAGCAGTTTCCAATTCGCGTGGGAGCAGTTCTTC.

The V gene is TRBV29-1, the J gene TRBJ2-7, with TRBD1 matching 8 bases. The CDR3 is 11 residues long. Germline CDR1 is SQVTM and CDR2 is ANQGSEA. Losses at the gene ends were 6 bases for V and 6 bases for J; bases not matched to a gene: 4. The CDR3 sequence: CSVDTGGEQYV. Here the CDR3 DNA reads TGCAGCGTCGATACAGGGGGCGAGCAGTACGTC.

The chain carries TRBV6-6 and TRBJ1-3, with TRBD1 matching over 7 bases. The length of the CDR3 is 14 residues. Germline lookup yields CDR1 MNHNY and CDR2 SVGAGI (reference sequence). Unmatched junction bases numbered 7, after V lost 5 bases and J lost 6 bases. This CDR3 is CASSPSGTENTIYF. CDR3 coding DNA: TGTGCCAGCAGTCCCTCCGGGACAGAAAACACCATATATTTT.

This rearrangement joins TRBV25-1 to TRBJ1-2; 7 bases fit TRBD1. V lost 2 bases, J lost 8 bases, and 8 bases stayed unmatched. This CDR3 is built from 14 residues. Germline CDR1 and CDR2: MGHDK and SYGVNS. CDR3 protein: CASSELRQGWGYTF. The CDR3 DNA reads TGTGCCAGCAGTGAACTCAGACAGGGTTGGGGCTACACCTTC.

This chain connects TRBV29-1 to TRBJ2-3; D possibly corresponds to TRBD2 (6 bases). The CDR3 consists of 14 residues. V was clipped by 6 bases and J by 2 bases, with 15 bases between them. The germline gives CDR1 SQVTM, CDR2 ANQGSEA. In DNA form, the CDR3 reads TGCAGCGTGGGAGGACTACTACCCACAGATACGCAGTATTTT. Its translation is CSVGGLLPTDTQYF.